This T cell receptor (beta chain) comes out of a study of cytomegalovirus exposure and HLA in healthy donors. The length of the CDR3 is 17 residues. The V gene lost 0 bases and the J gene lost 6 bases, with 21 bases spanning the gap. Germline CDR1 GTSNPN, CDR2 SVGIG (reference sequence). The PCR had 60 Vbeta and 13 Jbeta primers. Clones were read by immunoSEQ multiplex PCR, and TCRdb kept only the in-frame ones, dropping some. Of 200,000 to 250,000 clones listed, 70% to 85% are singletons. This receptor was identified in a woman aged 55-75 years in good health and CMV-seropositive. Input material: PBMCs. This chain uses TRBV30 with TRBJ1-5; tentative D call: TRBD1 (6 bases). The CDR3 sequence: CAWSVVPTAGASQPQHF. The CDR3 bases are TGTGCCTGGAGTGTTGTCCCCACCGCAGGGGCAAGTCAGCCCCAGCATTTT.